The subject of this entry is one T cell receptor beta chain. This CDR3 contains 15 residues. V was pared by 0 bases and J by 3 bases, with 9 bases between. Germline CDR1 reads LGHNA; CDR2 reads YNFKEQ. These data are taken from a study of control samples from healthy donors and cancer patients. Profiling relied on immunoSEQ multiplex PCR, and the TCRdb table lists in-frame clones only, not all of them. Seen here are some 100,000 clones, roughly 89% observed once, and the top ten hold 7.5% to 10%. This receptor was obtained from a man in his thirties or forties in good health. This sequence joins TRBV4-2 and TRBJ2-1, with a possible D match to TRBD1 (5 bases). Specimen: blood. The CDR3 sequence: CASSQERQLYNEQFF. The DNA for the CDR3 is TGTGCCAGCAGCCAAGAAAGACAGCTCTACAATGAGCAGTTCTTC.